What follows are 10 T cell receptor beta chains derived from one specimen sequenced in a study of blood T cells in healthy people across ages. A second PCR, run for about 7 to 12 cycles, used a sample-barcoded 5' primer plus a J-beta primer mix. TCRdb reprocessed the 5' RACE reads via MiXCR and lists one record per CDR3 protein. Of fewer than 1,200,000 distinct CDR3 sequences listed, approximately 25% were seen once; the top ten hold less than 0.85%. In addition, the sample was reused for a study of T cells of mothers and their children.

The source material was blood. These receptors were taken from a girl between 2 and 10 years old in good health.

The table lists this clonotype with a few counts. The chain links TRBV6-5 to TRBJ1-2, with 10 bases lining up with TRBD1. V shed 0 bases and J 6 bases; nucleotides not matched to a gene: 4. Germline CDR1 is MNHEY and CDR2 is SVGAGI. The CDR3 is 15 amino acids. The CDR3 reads CASSYSRTGGDGYTF. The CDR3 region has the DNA TGTGCCAGCAGTTACTCCAGGACAGGGGGAGATGGCTACACCTTC.

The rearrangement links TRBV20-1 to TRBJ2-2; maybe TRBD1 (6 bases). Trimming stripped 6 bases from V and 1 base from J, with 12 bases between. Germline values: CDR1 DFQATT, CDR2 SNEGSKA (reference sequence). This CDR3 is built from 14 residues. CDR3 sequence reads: CSARETGNTGELFF. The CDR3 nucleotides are TGCAGTGCCCGCGAGACAGGGAACACCGGGGAGCTGTTTTTT.

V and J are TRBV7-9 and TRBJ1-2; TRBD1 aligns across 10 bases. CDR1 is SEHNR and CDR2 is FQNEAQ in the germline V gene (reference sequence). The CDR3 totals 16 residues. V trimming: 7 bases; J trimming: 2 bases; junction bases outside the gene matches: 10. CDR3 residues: CASTPHGTGENYGYTF. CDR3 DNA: TGTGCCAGCACCCCCCATGGGACAGGGGAAAACTATGGCTACACCTTC.

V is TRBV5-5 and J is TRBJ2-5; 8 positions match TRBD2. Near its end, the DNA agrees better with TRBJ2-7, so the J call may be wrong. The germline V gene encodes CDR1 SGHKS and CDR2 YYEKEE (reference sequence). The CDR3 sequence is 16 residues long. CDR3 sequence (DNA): TGTGCCAGCAGCTTGGACGCCGGGAGGGCCTCCTACGAGCAGTACTTC. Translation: CASSLDAGRASYEQYF.

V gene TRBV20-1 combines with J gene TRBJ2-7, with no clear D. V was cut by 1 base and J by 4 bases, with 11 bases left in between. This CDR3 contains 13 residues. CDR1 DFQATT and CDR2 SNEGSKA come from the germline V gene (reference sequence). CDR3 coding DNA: TGCAGTGCTAGAGGGGTCGCGGCTTACGAGCAGTACTTC. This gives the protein CSARGVAAYEQYF.

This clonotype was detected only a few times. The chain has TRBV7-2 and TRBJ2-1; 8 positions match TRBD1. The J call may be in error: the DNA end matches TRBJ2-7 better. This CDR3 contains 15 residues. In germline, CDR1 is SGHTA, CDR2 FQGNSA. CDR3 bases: TGTGCCAGCAGCCGACGACAGGGGTTAGTAGGCGAGCAGTACTTC. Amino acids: CASSRRQGLVGEQYF.

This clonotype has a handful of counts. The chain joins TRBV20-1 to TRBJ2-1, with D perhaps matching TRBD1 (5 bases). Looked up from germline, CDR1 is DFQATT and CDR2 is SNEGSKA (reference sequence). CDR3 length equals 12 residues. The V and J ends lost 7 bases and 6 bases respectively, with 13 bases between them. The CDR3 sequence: CSVFRALNEQFF. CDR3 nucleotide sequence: TGCAGTGTATTCAGGGCACTCAATGAGCAGTTCTTC.

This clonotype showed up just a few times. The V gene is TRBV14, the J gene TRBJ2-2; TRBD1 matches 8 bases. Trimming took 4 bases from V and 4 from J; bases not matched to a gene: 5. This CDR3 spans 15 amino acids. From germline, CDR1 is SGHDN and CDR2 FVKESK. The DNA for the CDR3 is TGTGCCAGCAGCCCTCGGACAGGGTTCACCGGGGAGCTGTTTTTT. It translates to CASSPRTGFTGELFF.

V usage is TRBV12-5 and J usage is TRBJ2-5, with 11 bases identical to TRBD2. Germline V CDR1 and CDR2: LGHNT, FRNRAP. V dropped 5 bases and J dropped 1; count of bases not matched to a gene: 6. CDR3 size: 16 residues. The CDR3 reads CASGAGTSGFQETQYF. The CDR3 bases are TGTGCTAGTGGTGCCGGGACTAGCGGATTCCAAGAGACCCAGTACTTC.

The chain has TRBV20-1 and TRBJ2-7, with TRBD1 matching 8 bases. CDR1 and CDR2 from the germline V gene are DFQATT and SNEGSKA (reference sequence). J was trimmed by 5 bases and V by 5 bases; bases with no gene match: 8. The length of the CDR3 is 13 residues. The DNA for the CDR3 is TGCAGTGCTGACCAGGGGGCTGCCAACGAGCAGTACTTC. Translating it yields CSADQGAANEQYF.